This T cell receptor beta chain was documented in a study of early T cells in non-severe SARS-CoV-2 infection. Study-level background: Sequenced material consisted of bulk RNA (from unsorted whole blood), and chains were unpaired.

CDR1 SGHNT and CDR2 YENEEA come from the germline V gene. CDR3 length: 13 residues. V was pared by 9 bases and J by 0 bases, with 8 bases between. This clonotype was seen more than once but under ten times. Its specificity is not known. Study findings and constraints: Matching with VDJdb favored anti-spike CD8 responses (missing private and CD4 specificities).

Attached unique molecular identifiers marked individual cDNA molecules. TCRdb passed the 5' RACE reads through MiXCR, listing each CDR3 protein once. The table includes around 33,000 distinct CDR3 sequences, roughly 4.5% detected once. What was sequenced was whole blood. This receptor was identified in an adult who was a healthcare worker with PCR-confirmed SARS-CoV-2 infection or an uninfected control (not recorded which). The V call is TRBV11-3, the J call TRBJ2-2; D is possibly TRBD2 (5 bases). CDR3 coding DNA: TGTGCCAGTGAGGGAGCGAACACCGGGGAGCTGTTTTTT. Protein: CASEGANTGELFF.